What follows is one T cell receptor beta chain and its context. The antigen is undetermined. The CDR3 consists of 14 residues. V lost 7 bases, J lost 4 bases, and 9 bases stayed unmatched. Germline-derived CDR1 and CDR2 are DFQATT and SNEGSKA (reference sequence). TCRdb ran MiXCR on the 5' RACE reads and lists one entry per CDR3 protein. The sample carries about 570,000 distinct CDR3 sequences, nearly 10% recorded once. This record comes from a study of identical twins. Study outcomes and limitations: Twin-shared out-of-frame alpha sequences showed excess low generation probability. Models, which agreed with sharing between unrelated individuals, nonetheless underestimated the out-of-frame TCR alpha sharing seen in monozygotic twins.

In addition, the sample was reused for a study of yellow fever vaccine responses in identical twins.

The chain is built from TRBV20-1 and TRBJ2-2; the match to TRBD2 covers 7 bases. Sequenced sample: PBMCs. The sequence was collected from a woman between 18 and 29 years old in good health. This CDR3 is CSGQTSSGTGELFF. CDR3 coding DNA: TGCAGTGGCCAGACTAGCTCCGGCACCGGGGAGCTGTTTTTT.